These T cell receptor beta chains were read from a single sample in a study of chemoradiotherapy in HPV16-positive cancers. Clones were sequenced by immunoSEQ multiplex PCR, and TCRdb holds only the in-frame ones, with some missing. The table includes fewer than 10,000 clones, roughly 71% detected once. Sequenced material: tumor tissue, taken from a patient who underwent chemoradiotherapy. The receptors here all came from a human donor with HPV-associated anogenital cancer. Both conserved end residues are part of each CDR3. Each record gives: J gene, V gene, D gene, clone size, CDR3 DNA, CDR3 protein. A D gene is named only where the DNA matches it firmly. Some rows mark clone size as missing; the rest say once, few, many or name a class of expanded clone.

TRBJ2-1 | TRBV7-6 | . | . | TGTGCCAGCAGCTTACAAGGGGGGGGGCGTCTTAATGAGCAGTTCTTC | CASSLQGGGRLNEQFF
TRBJ2-7 | TRBV11-2 | . | . | TGTGCCAGCAGCCCCGAGAGGGGGGACTACGAGCAGTACTTC | CASSPERGDYEQYF
TRBJ1-5 | TRBV2 | . | few | TGTGCCAGCGAGGGGGGAGGGAATCAGCCCCAGCATTTT | CASEGGGNQPQHF
TRBJ1-5 | TRBV28 | TRBD1 | . | TGTGCCAGCAGTCAACAGACAGGGACTCAGCCCCAGCATTTT | CASSQQTGTQPQHF
TRBJ2-7 | TRBV6-1 | TRBD2 | few | TGTGCCAGCTATCCCAGCGGGGAGGTCGCCTACGAGCAGTACTTC | CASYPSGEVAYEQYF
TRBJ1-2 | TRBV27 | . | . | TGTGCCAGCAGCTTCTCGGACAGAAGGAACGGCTACACCTTC | CASSFSDRRNGYTF
TRBJ2-5 | TRBV6-1 | TRBD1 | . | TGTGCCAGCAGAGGCGGACAGGGGGGTCAAGAGACCCAGTACTTC | CASRGGQGGQETQYF
TRBJ2-1 | TRBV10-3 | TRBD1 | . | TGTGCCACCATTTCTCGGGACAGGGGCTACAATGAGCAGTTCTTC | CATISRDRGYNEQFF
TRBJ1-2 | TRBV6-1 | . | . | TGTGCCAGCAGTTTCCATCAGGGTCGGGGCTACACCTTC | CASSFHQGRGYTF
TRBJ2-2 | TRBV4-1 | . | . | TGCGCCAGCAGCCAAGAGAGGTTAGGCGGGTCGAACACCGGGGAGCTGTTTTTT | CASSQERLGGSNTGELFF
TRBJ1-6 | TRBV5-5 | . | . | TGTGCCAGCAGCCTATCGAGGGCAGGAGGTTCACCCCTCCACTTT | CASSLSRAGGSPLHF
TRBJ2-3 | TRBV7-2 | TRBD1 | . | TGTGCCAGCAGCTTAGCTATACAGGGGGCAGGAACAGATACGCAGTATTTT | CASSLAIQGAGTDTQYF
TRBJ2-2 | TRBV11-2 | . | . | TGTGCCAGCAGCTTTCAGTCAGCAGACACCGGGGAGCTGTTTTTT | CASSFQSADTGELFF
TRBJ2-7 | TRBV27 | TRBD1 | once | TGTGCCAGCAGTTTCGCGGACAGGGGTCCGAGGGAGCAGTACTTC | CASSFADRGPREQYF
TRBJ1-1 | TRBV7-9 | . | . | TGTGCCAGCAGCTTAGGACAGCTCTCCACTGAAGCTTTCTTT | CASSLGQLSTEAFF
TRBJ1-3 | TRBV5-1 | . | . | TGCGCCAGCAGCTTGGGGGGTGGAAACACCATATATTTT | CASSLGGGNTIYF
TRBJ2-2 | TRBV10-1 | . | . | TGCGCCAGCAGTGAGTCCTGGGACGGTTACACCGGGGAGCTGTTTTTT | CASSESWDGYTGELFF
TRBJ2-1 | TRBV7-2 | TRBD2 | . | TGTGCCAGCAGCTTATCTAGCGGGGCAAACAATGAGCAGTTCTTC | CASSLSSGANNEQFF
TRBJ2-5 | TRBV5-6 | . | few | TGTGCCAGCAGCTTGTCTGAGACCCAGTACTTC | CASSLSETQYF
TRBJ2-2 | TRBV15 | TRBD1 | . | TGTGCCACCAGCAGGCAGGGGGACACCGAGGAGCTGTTTTTT | CATSRQGDTEELFF
TRBJ1-2 | TRBV5-4 | TRBD1 | . | TGTGCCAGCAGCTTGGCAGGACAGGGAGGCTATGGCTACACCTTC | CASSLAGQGGYGYTF
TRBJ2-3 | TRBV2 | TRBD2 | . | TGTGCCAGCAGTGAAGGCAGCGGGGGGGCTACAGATACGCAGTATTTT | CASSEGSGGATDTQYF
TRBJ2-3 | TRBV6-4 | . | . | TGTGCCAGCAGTGACGGCTCGGTTAGCACAGATACGCAGTATTTT | CASSDGSVSTDTQYF
TRBJ2-7 | TRBV7-7 | . | . | TGTGCCAGCAGCATCAAAGGAGACGAGCAGTACTTC | CASSIKGDEQYF
TRBJ2-1 | TRBV4-1 | . | . | TGCGCCAGCAGCCAAGCCGGGTACAATGAGCAGTTCTTC | CASSQAGYNEQFF
TRBJ1-6 | TRBV2 | TRBD1 | . | TGTGCCAGCCGCAGAACGGGACAGTATAATTCACCCCTCCACTTT | CASRRTGQYNSPLHF
TRBJ1-2 | TRBV5-4 | TRBD1 | once | TGTGCCAGCAGCCTCGACAGGGGAGGGTATGGCTACACCTTC | CASSLDRGGYGYTF
TRBJ2-2 | TRBV11-2 | TRBD1 | . | TGTGCCAGCAGCTTTGGGACAGGGAGGTCCACCGGGGAGCTGTTTTTT | CASSFGTGRSTGELFF
TRBJ1-2 | TRBV5-1 | . | . | TGCGCCAGCAGCTTGAGCACAGGGAACTATGGCTACACCTTC | CASSLSTGNYGYTF
TRBJ2-2 | TRBV9 | TRBD2 | . | TGTGCCAGCAGCGTAGGGAGCGGGAGGGGCGGGGAGCTGTTTTTT | CASSVGSGRGGELFF
TRBJ1-1 | TRBV28 | TRBD1 | . | TGTGCCAGCAGTTCGACAGGGGCCCCCGGGACTTTCTTT | CASSSTGAPGTFF
TRBJ2-7 | TRBV30 | TRBD2 | once | TGTGCCTGGAGTGTAGGTAGCGGGAGGCCCTACGAGCAGTACTTC | CAWSVGSGRPYEQYF
TRBJ1-2 | TRBV6-1 | . | . | TGTGCCAGCACCGAGGCTAACTATGGCTACACCTTC | CASTEANYGYTF
TRBJ2-5 | TRBV7-8 | . | . | TGTGCCAGCAGCCGGACCCAACGGACAGAATATGAGACCCAGTACTTC | CASSRTQRTEYETQYF
TRBJ2-2 | TRBV27 | . | . | TGTGCCAGCAGTTTATGGGACCCGAACACCGGGGAGCTGTTTTTT | CASSLWDPNTGELFF
TRBJ1-1 | TRBV10-3 | TRBD1 | . | TGTGCCATCAGTGATTCCACAGGGGGAGTCACTGAAGCTTTCTTT | CAISDSTGGVTEAFF
TRBJ1-2 | TRBV28 | TRBD1 | few | TGTGCCAGCAGCGAGACCGGACAGGGCCAACTGGGCTACACCTTC | CASSETGQGQLGYTF
TRBJ2-2 | TRBV5-5 | . | . | TGTGCCAGCAGCTCTGAGAACACCGGGGAGCTGTTTTTT | CASSSENTGELFF
TRBJ2-1 | TRBV7-9 | TRBD2 | . | TGTGCCAGCAGCTTAGTGGGACTAGCGGAGCGTAATTCCTACAATGAGCAGTTCTTC | CASSLVGLAERNSYNEQFF
TRBJ1-6 | TRBV7-2 | . | few | TGTGCCAGCAGCCAGGGCCCCTATTCACCCCTCCACTTT | CASSQGPYSPLHF
TRBJ1-3 | TRBV5-8 | . | . | TGTGCCAGCAGCTTGGGTGGGGGCCTATCTGGAAACACCATATATTTT | CASSLGGGLSGNTIYF
TRBJ2-7 | TRBV27 | . | . | TGTGCCAGCGGGCTTTGGGGGTCAGGGTACGAGCAGTACTTC | CASGLWGSGYEQYF
TRBJ2-2 | TRBV6-4 | TRBD2 | . | TGTGCCAGCAAAAGGACTAGCGGGAGTGCCGGGGAGCTGTTTTTT | CASKRTSGSAGELFF
TRBJ1-2 | TRBV16 | TRBD1 | . | TGTGCCAGCAGCCTCGACTCCGGGACAGGGGTCGGCTACACCTTC | CASSLDSGTGVGYTF
TRBJ1-2 | TRBV6-1 | . | . | TGTGCCAGCAGCGACAGCATAGGAAGATATGGCTACACCTTC | CASSDSIGRYGYTF
TRBJ2-5 | TRBV11-3 | . | . | TGTGCCAGCAGCCCTTGGGGGGGCGGAGAGACCCAGTACTTC | CASSPWGGGETQYF
TRBJ2-1 | TRBV5-1 | . | . | TGCGCCAGCAGCTTGGCGTCCGGGAGTATCAATGAGCAGTTCTTC | CASSLASGSINEQFF
TRBJ1-1 | TRBV14 | TRBD1 | . | TGTGCCAGCAGCCAAGTGTGGGACAGCGAAGCTTTCTTT | CASSQVWDSEAFF
TRBJ2-3 | TRBV7-2 | . | . | TGTGCCAGCAGCTTAACAGATACGCAGTATTTT | CASSLTDTQYF
TRBJ2-5 | TRBV6-5 | . | . | TGTGCCTCCGGGCGGGAGACCCAGTACTTC | CASGRETQYF
TRBJ2-1 | TRBV6-4 | . | . | TGTGCCAGCAGTGTCGGCCGAGGGTTGGGTTACAATGAGCAGTTCTTC | CASSVGRGLGYNEQFF
TRBJ2-2 | TRBV2 | TRBD1 | . | TGTGCCAGCAGTGAAGCGCTTAGGGGGCTCGGGGAGCTGTTTTTT | CASSEALRGLGELFF
TRBJ1-5 | TRBV27 | . | . | TGTGCCAGCAGGGCGAGCCTCGACGGCAATCAGCCCCAGCATTTT | CASRASLDGNQPQHF
TRBJ1-2 | TRBV5-6 | . | . | TGTGCCAGCAGCCCAGACAGATTCTATGGCTACACCTTC | CASSPDRFYGYTF
TRBJ2-5 | TRBV2 | TRBD1 | . | TGTGCCAGCAGTGTTGGGACAGAACAAGAGACCCAGTACTTC | CASSVGTEQETQYF